These 16 T cell receptor beta chains originate from one sample sequenced in a study of shared clonotypes between healthy human individuals. Here immunoSEQ multiplex PCR was the method, and the copy in TCRdb shows in-frame clones only, minus some. The sample contains 2 million to 2.5 million clones, approximately 95% of which appear only once. Sequencing was done on a sample of naive CD4+ T cells from PBMCs. The subset here: CD45RA+ positively selected. The source of these receptors is a man aged 18 to 29 in good health. Some clones in this sample may be carry-over from other donors' samples.

As DNA, the CDR3 is TGCGCCAGCAGCCCGACAGGGATTCAGCCCCAGCATTTT. This gives the protein CASSPTGIQPQHF. The rearrangement uses TRBV5-1 and TRBJ1-5, with 7 bases lining up with TRBD1. The CDR3 covers 13 residues. V lost 4 bases, J lost 6 bases, and 4 bases stayed unmatched. Per germline, CDR1 SGHRS and CDR2 YFSETQ.

The chain employs TRBV5-6 and TRBJ2-5; D is unclear. Trimming cost V 4 bases and J 4 bases, with 17 bases left between them. The CDR3 covers 15 residues. The germline V gene has CDR1 SGHDT and CDR2 YYEEEE. The CDR3 DNA is TGTGCCAGCAGCCCGCTTATGTGGCCGGGAGAGACCCAGTACTTC. Translation gives CASSPLMWPGETQYF. Variable domain in full (rest from reference TRBV5-6 and TRBJ2-5): DAGVTQSPTHLIKTRGQQVTLRCSPKSGHDTVSWYQQALGQGPQFIFQYYEEEERQRGNFPDRFSGHQFPNYSSELNVNALLLGDSALYLCASSPLMWPGETQYFGPGTRLLVL.

The chain carries TRBV28 and TRBJ2-7; D may correspond to TRBD1 or TRBD2 (5 bases each). There are 16 residues in the CDR3. Germline V gene lookup returns CDR1 MDHEN and CDR2 SYDVKM. Trimming stripped 3 bases from V and 2 bases from J, with 17 bases between. The CDR3 loop reads CASSFRGREPAYEQYF. CDR3 in DNA: TGTGCCAGCAGTTTCCGGGGCAGGGAACCCGCCTACGAGCAGTACTTC.

The chain uses TRBV7-2 and TRBJ1-4; TRBD1 matches 8 bases. With V trimmed by 5 bases and J by 8 bases, 16 bases remained unmatched. The CDR3 spans 17 residues. Germline CDR1 SGHTA, CDR2 FQGNSA. CDR3 loop: CASSGAQGGLPGEKLFF. In DNA form, the CDR3 reads TGTGCCAGCAGCGGGGCACAGGGGGGCCTCCCGGGGGAAAAACTGTTTTTT.

The V call is TRBV5-6, the J call TRBJ1-2; 8 positions agree with TRBD1. The germline gives CDR1 SGHDT, CDR2 YYEEEE. Unmatched junction bases numbered 10, after V lost 5 bases and J lost 4 bases. The CDR3 is made up of 15 amino acids. The CDR3 protein is CASRFGQGTSYGYTF. The CDR3 bases are TGTGCCAGCAGATTCGGACAGGGAACCTCCTATGGCTACACCTTC.

The table lists this clone with a count of one. J is TRBJ2-3 and V is TRBV7-3, with D tentatively TRBD1 or TRBD2 (5 bases each). The germline gives CDR1 SGHTA, CDR2 FQGTGA. The CDR3 is made up of 14 amino acids. Trimming took 4 bases from V and 6 from J, leaving 14 bases between them. In nucleotides, the CDR3 is TGTGCCAGCAGCTGGGGCGGGTACCGGGATACGCAGTATTTT. Translating it yields CASSWGGYRDTQYF.

The chain uses TRBV19 and TRBJ1-2; TRBD1 matches 9 bases. The germline CDR1 and CDR2 sequences are LNHDA and SQIVND (reference sequence). V was pared by 6 bases and J by 4 bases, with 6 bases of the junction left unmatched. The CDR3 sequence is 14 residues long. In DNA, the CDR3 is TGTGCCAGTAGCAACGACAGGGGGACCTATGGCTACACCTTC. Its protein is CASSNDRGTYGYTF.

The chain employs TRBV7-3 and TRBJ2-1; D is uncertain. The V and J ends lost 1 base and 9 bases respectively, with 4 bases between them. The CDR3 totals 11 residues. In germline, CDR1 is SGHTA, CDR2 FQGTGA. CDR3 amino acids: CASSLRGEQFF. The CDR3 nucleotides read TGTGCCAGCAGCTTAAGGGGTGAGCAGTTCTTC.

The gene calls are TRBV6-6 and TRBJ1-1, with TRBD1 matching 7 bases. This CDR3 is built from 15 residues. Germline CDR1 MNHNY, CDR2 SVGAGI (reference sequence). Trimming removed 6 bases from V and 1 base from J; junction bases left unmatched: 8. The CDR3 DNA follows: TGTGCCAGCAGCTCCTCCAGGGGGGCGAACACTGAAGCTTTCTTT. Amino acid sequence: CASSSSRGANTEAFF.

CDR3 in amino acids: CASSLYGRAYSYEQYF. CDR3 nucleotide sequence: TGCGCCAGCAGCTTGTACGGGCGGGCGTACTCCTACGAGCAGTACTTC. The chain carries TRBV5-1 and TRBJ2-7, with D possibly TRBD2 on 5 matching bases. Deletions cut 1 base from V and 0 bases from J, with 14 bases between. The length of the CDR3 is 16 residues. The germline V gene has CDR1 SGHRS and CDR2 YFSETQ.

The chain joins TRBV5-1 to TRBJ1-1; D is possibly TRBD1 (5 bases). V lost 0 bases to trimming and J lost 7 bases, with 19 bases between them. This CDR3 has 16 residues. Germline values: CDR1 SGHRS, CDR2 YFSETQ. The CDR3 bases are TGCGCCAGCAGCTTGGCCCCCGTGGGGGGGAAAAGTGAAGCTTTCTTT. Translating gives CASSLAPVGGKSEAFF.

The table lists this clone with a count of one. The chain has TRBV7-2 and TRBJ2-1, with 9 bases that match TRBD2. The V segment lost 5 bases and the J segment 8 bases; nucleotides outside the gene matches: 7. The length of the CDR3 is 14 residues. Germline values: CDR1 SGHTA, CDR2 FQGNSA. This CDR3 reads CASSPSLAGYEQFF. CDR3 in DNA: TGTGCCAGCAGCCCCTCCCTAGCGGGATATGAGCAGTTCTTC.

This rearrangement joins TRBV29-1 to TRBJ2-5; 8 nucleotides match TRBD1. Germline trimming cut 4 bases from V and 5 bases from J; bases unmatched to any gene: 6. Germline assignment: CDR1 SQVTM and CDR2 ANQGSEA. The CDR3 is 13 residues long. In DNA, the CDR3 is TGCAGCGTTGGCACAGGGGGGTGGGAGACCCAGTACTTC. Translating gives CSVGTGGWETQYF.

This clone was picked up a small number of times. The CDR3 region is CASRTGGSTEAFF. The CDR3 DNA sequence: TGCGCCAGCAGGACAGGGGGGTCCACTGAAGCTTTCTTT. The chain joins TRBV5-1 to TRBJ1-1; 9 positions agree with TRBD1. The germline CDR1 and CDR2 sequences are SGHRS and YFSETQ. The length of the CDR3 is 13 residues. V dropped 5 bases and J dropped 4; count of bases not matched to a gene: 3.

The chain recombines TRBV19 with TRBJ2-5; 10 positions match TRBD2. This CDR3 contains 15 residues. With 4 bases clipped from V and 5 bases from J, the junction kept 7 bases outside the gene matches. CDR1 and CDR2 from the germline V gene are LNHDA and SQIVND (reference sequence). DNA for the CDR3: TGTGCCAGTAGTACGATCACTAGCGGGATTGAGACCCAGTACTTC. This codes for CASSTITSGIETQYF.

This chain joins TRBV6-5 and TRBJ2-5, with a weak D call TRBD1 (6 bases). Germline-derived CDR1 and CDR2 are MNHEY and SVGAGI. V was pared by 2 bases and J by 1 base, with 11 bases between. The CDR3 has 15 residues. CDR3 DNA sequence: TGTGCCAGCAGTTACGGGGCGACAGGCCAAGAGACCCAGTACTTC. This encodes CASSYGATGQETQYF.